The clone carrying this TCR beta chain was picked up one time. This sample is part of a study of blood T cell repertoires in COVID-19. Study context: PBMCs, B-cell-depleted T cells, or T cells were the source of the cDNA or gDNA that made up the material.

Per the germline V gene, CDR1 is SGDLS and CDR2 is YYNGEE. The V end lost 4 bases, the J end lost 1 base, and 11 bases lay between the germline ends. The CDR3 has 14 residues. The assay was immunoSEQ multiplex PCR, and TCRdb's table has in-frame clones only and misses some. The sample includes some 220,000 clones, 70% to 85% of them seen just once. The cohort comprised adults aged roughly 18 to 95 years residing in about two dozen US areas. Cohort assignment relied on participant-reported clinical history. This chain joins TRBV9 and TRBJ1-1; D unresolved. The receptor was derived from a woman aged 40-49 years with acute COVID-19. The sequenced material came from PBMCs or T cells enriched from blood (not recorded which). The CDR3, as DNA: TGTGCCAGCAGCCAATCGACGGGGAACACTGAAGCTTTCTTT. Translating gives CASSQSTGNTEAFF.